This T cell receptor (beta chain) was identified in a study of post-analysis software for immune sequencing data. Study-wide context: The study covered relapsing-remitting, secondary progressive and progressive-relapsing courses of multiple sclerosis.

On this clonotype itself: Antigen unknown.

cDNA libraries of TCR beta carried unique molecular identifiers. There were about 0.95 to 11 million T cells, and around 460,000 cDNA molecules came from them. TCRdb analysed the PCR reads with MiXCR anew, one entry per CDR3 protein. The table records approximately 690,000 distinct CDR3 sequences, approximately 60% of them present only once. Study-wide results and limits: Included in a set of about 5 TRBV segments more frequent in patients than controls were TRBV5-6, TRBV5-1 and TRBV20-1. Controls significantly exceeded multiple sclerosis patients in normalized Chao1 diversity.

Trimming cost V 0 bases and J 6 bases; bases outside gene matches: 7. The germline CDR1 and CDR2 sequences are SGHKS and YYEKEE (reference sequence). The CDR3 is 15 residues long. The chain carries TRBV5-5 and TRBJ2-5; 8 bases align to TRBD1. Sequencing input: blood. The source is a girl aged 2 to 9 with multiple sclerosis. CDR3 bases: TGTGCCAGCAGCTTGGACGACAGGGGAGGAAAGACCCAGTACTTC. Protein sequence: CASSLDDRGGKTQYF.